The 3 T cell receptor beta chains listed next were all sequenced from one sample in a study of T cell responses to AZD1222 COVID-19 vaccine. Assay: immunoSEQ multiplex PCR; the TCRdb copy retains only in-frame clones and omits some. This sample has approximately 120,000 clones, with 92% found just once. The sample was peripheral blood, taken on day 0 of AZD1222 vaccination. These receptors were taken from an adult in good health.

This clone has only a few counts. V is TRBV6-5 and J is TRBJ1-1; the D is unclear. Germline CDR1 reads MNHEY; CDR2 reads SVGAGI. V was trimmed by 5 bases and J by 3 bases, leaving 10 bases between them. The CDR3 is 13 amino acids. This chain's CDR3 is CASSPGDHTEAFF. DNA of the CDR3: TGTGCCAGCAGTCCGGGAGACCACACTGAAGCTTTCTTT.

The sample holds one count of this clone. The chain links TRBV5-1 to TRBJ1-1; no firm D call. The CDR3 runs 13 residues. Trimming stripped 4 bases from V and 1 base from J, with 8 bases between. From germline, CDR1 is SGHRS and CDR2 YFSETQ. In DNA, the CDR3 is TGCGCCAGCAGCCAACCATGGAACACTGAAGCTTTCTTT. Protein product: CASSQPWNTEAFF.

The genes are TRBV20-1 and TRBJ1-2; D is ambiguous. The CDR3 sequence is 12 residues long. The germline V gene has CDR1 DFQATT and CDR2 SNEGSKA (reference sequence). The germline V and J ends were trimmed by 3 bases and 1 base, with 6 bases remaining between them. CDR3 nucleotide sequence: TGCAGTGCTAGTTCCCGTAACTATGGCTACACCTTC. Translation: CSASSRNYGYTF.